The clone carrying this T cell receptor beta chain occurred a few times. The data stem from a study of T cells in Graves' hyperthyroidism and ophthalmopathy. Study context: Peripheral blood specimens were obtained at initial diagnosis, prior to any treatment.

Researchers took RNA transcripts and amplified the TCR beta CDR3 regions from them. The primer set for the first-round RT-PCR of the TCR CDR3 was HTBI. TCRdb ran MiXCR on the multiplex PCR reads and lists one entry per CDR3 protein. Among fewer than 750,000 distinct CDR3 sequences listed, about 15% were seen once. Trimming removed 0 bases from V and 4 bases from J; junction bases left unmatched: 14. Germline CDR1 reads MGHRA; CDR2 reads YSYEKL. The CDR3 loop spans 18 amino acids. The source is a woman aged 40 to 50 with Graves' ophthalmopathy. The sample was blood. The rearrangement joins TRBV4-1 to TRBJ2-7; 8 nucleotides agree with TRBD2. The CDR3 reads CASSQEDVAGGDPYEQYF. For the CDR3, the DNA is TGCGCCAGCAGCCAAGAGGACGTGGCGGGAGGTGACCCGTACGAGCAGTACTTC.